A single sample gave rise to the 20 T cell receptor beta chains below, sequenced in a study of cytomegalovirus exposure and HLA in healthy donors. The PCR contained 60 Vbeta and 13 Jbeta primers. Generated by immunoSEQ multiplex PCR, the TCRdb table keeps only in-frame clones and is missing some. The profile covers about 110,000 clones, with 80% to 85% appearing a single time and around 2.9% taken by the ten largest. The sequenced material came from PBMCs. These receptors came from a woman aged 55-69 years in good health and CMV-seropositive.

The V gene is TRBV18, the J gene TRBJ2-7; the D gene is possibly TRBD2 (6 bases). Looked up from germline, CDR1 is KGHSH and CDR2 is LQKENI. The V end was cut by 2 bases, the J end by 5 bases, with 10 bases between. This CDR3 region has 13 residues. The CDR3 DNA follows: TGTGCCAGCTCACCATCGGGGGAAGACGAGCAGTACTTC. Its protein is CASSPSGEDEQYF. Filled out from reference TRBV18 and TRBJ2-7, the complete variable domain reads NAGVMQNPRHLVRRRGQEARLRCSPMKGHSHVYWYRQLPEEGLKFMVYLQKENIIDESGMPKERFSAEFPKEGPSILRIQQVVRGDSAAYFCASSPSGEDEQYFGPGTRLTVT.

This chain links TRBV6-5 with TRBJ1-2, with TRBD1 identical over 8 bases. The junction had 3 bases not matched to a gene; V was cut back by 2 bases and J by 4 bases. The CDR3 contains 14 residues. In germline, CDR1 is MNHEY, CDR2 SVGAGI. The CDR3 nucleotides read TGTGCCAGCAGTTACACCGGGACAGGCTATGGCTACACCTTC. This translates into CASSYTGTGYGYTF.

The CDR3 here is CASSIRRQAGNSPLHF. The CDR3 nucleotides are TGTGCCAGCAGCATTCGACGTCAGGCGGGCAATTCACCCCTCCACTTT. The chain has TRBV5-4 and TRBJ1-6, with D unresolved. CDR3 length: 16 amino acids. V gave up 4 bases and J gave up 7 bases, with 18 bases separating them. The germline gives CDR1 SGHNT, CDR2 YYREEE (reference sequence). The full variable domain, its missing parts supplied by reference TRBV5-4 and TRBJ1-6, is ETGVTQSPTHLIKTRGQQVTLRCSSQSGHNTVSWYQQALGQGPQFIFQYYREEENGRGNFPPRFSGLQFPNYSSELNVNALELDDSALYLCASSIRRQAGNSPLHFGNGTRLTVT.

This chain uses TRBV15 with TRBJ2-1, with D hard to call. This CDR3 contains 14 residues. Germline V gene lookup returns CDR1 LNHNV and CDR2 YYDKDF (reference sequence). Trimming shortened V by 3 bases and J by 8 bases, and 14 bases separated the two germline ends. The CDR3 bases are TGTGCCACCAGCAGCGCCTTAGTTGTGGATGAGCAGTTCTTC. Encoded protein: CATSSALVVDEQFF.

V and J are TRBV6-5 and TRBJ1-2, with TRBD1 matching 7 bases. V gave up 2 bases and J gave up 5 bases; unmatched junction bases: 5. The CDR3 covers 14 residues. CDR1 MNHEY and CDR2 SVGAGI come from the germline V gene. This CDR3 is CASSYTGDLYGYTF. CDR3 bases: TGTGCCAGCAGTTACACAGGGGACCTTTATGGCTACACCTTC.

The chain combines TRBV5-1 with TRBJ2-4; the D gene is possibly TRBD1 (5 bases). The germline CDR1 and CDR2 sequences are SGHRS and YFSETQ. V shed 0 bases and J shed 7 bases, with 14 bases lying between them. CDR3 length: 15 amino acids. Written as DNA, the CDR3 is TGCGCCAGCAGCTTGGTGGGTCAGGGTGACAACATTCAGTACTTC. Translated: CASSLVGQGDNIQYF.

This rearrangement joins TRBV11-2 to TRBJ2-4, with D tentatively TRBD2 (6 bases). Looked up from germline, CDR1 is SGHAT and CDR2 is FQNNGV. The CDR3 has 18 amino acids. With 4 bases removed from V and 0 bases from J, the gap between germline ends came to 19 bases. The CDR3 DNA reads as TGTGCCAGCAGCTCCCCCGGAGGGGTACTAGGAGCCAAAAACATTCAGTACTTC. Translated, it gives CASSSPGGVLGAKNIQYF.

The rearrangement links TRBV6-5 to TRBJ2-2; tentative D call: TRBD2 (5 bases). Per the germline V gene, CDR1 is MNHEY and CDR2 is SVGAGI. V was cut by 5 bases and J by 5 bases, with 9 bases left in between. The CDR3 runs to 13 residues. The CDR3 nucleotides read TGTGCCAGCAGTGAAACTAGTACCGGGGAGCTGTTTTTT. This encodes CASSETSTGELFF.

In DNA form, the CDR3 reads TGTGCCAGCAGTGCTCTAGCGGGACTCAGCACAGATACGCAGTATTTT. This codes for CASSALAGLSTDTQYF. V gene TRBV2 combines with J gene TRBJ2-3; TRBD2 aligns across 9 bases. Germline V lookup: CDR1 SNHLY, CDR2 FYNNEI. V dropped 4 bases and J dropped 0; count of bases not matched to a gene: 5. The CDR3 contains 16 residues.

CDR3 in amino acids: CASSLSHISYEQYF. The CDR3 DNA follows: TGTGCCAGCAGCTTATCTCACATCTCCTACGAGCAGTACTTC. V usage is TRBV7-9 and J usage is TRBJ2-7; D gene uncertain. The germline CDR1 and CDR2 sequences are SEHNR and FQNEAQ (reference sequence). V gave up 2 bases and J gave up 0 bases, with 8 bases separating them. The CDR3 has 14 amino acids.

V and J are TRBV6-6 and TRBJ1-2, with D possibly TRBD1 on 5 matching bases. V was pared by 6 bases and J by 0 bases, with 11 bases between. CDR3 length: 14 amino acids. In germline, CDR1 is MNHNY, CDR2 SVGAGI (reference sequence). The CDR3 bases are TGTGCCAGCAGCCAGGGAACAGCTAACTATGGCTACACCTTC. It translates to CASSQGTANYGYTF.

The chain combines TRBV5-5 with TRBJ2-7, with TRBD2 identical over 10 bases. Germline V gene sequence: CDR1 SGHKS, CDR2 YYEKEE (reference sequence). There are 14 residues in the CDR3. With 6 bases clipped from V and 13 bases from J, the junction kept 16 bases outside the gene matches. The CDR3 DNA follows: TGTGCCAGCAACCTTGCAGTCCCTAGCGGGAGAAGATACTTC. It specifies CASNLAVPSGRRYF.

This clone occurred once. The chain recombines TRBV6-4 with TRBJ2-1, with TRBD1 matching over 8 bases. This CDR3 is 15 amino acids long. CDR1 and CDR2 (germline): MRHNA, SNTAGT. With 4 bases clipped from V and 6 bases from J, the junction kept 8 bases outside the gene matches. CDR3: CASSALGTGGNEQFF. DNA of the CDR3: TGTGCCAGCAGTGCCCTCGGGACAGGAGGCAATGAGCAGTTCTTC.

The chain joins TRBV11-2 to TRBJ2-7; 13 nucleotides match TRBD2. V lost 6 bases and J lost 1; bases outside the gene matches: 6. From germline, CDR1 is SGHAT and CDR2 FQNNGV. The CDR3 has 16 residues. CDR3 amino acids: CASRKPGLAGSYEQYF. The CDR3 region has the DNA TGTGCCAGCAGGAAACCGGGACTAGCGGGGTCCTACGAGCAGTACTTC.

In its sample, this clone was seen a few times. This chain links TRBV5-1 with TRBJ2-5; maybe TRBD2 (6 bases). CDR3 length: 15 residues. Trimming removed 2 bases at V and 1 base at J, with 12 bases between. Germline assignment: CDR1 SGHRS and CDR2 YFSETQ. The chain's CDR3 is CASSFGGSFQETQYF. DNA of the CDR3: TGCGCCAGCAGCTTCGGGGGATCCTTCCAAGAGACCCAGTACTTC.

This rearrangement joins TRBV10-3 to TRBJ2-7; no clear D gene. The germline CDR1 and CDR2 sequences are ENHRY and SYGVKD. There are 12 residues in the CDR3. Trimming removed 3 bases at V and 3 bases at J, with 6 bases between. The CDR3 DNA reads TGTGCCATCAGTGAAACGCGCTACGAGCAGTACTTC. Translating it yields CAISETRYEQYF.

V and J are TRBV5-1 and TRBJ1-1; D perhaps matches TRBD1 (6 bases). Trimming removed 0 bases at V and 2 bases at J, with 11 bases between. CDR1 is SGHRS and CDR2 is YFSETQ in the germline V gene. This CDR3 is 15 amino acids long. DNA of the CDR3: TGCGCCAGCAGCTTGGTAACAGGGCGAAACACTGAAGCTTTCTTT. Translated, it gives CASSLVTGRNTEAFF.

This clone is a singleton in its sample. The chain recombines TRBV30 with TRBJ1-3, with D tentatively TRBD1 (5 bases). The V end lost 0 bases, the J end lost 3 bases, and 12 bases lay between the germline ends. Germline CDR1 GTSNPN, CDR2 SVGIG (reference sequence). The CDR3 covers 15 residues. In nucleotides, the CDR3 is TGTGCCTGGAGTGTTTTCGGACATATTGGAAACACCATATATTTT. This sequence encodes CAWSVFGHIGNTIYF.

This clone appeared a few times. The CDR3 nucleotides read TGTGCCAGCAGCGTAGGGATGGGCCCGGGGTCGGAGCAGTTCTTC. As protein: CASSVGMGPGSEQFF. V and J are TRBV6-5 and TRBJ2-1; TRBD2 might be the D (5 bases). V was pared by 6 bases and J by 10 bases, with 22 bases between. The CDR3 runs 15 residues. Germline V gives CDR1 MNHEY, CDR2 SVGAGI.

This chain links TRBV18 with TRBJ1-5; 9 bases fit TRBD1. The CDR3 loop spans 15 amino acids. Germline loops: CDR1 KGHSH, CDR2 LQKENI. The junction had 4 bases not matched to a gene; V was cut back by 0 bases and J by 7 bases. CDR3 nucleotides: TGTGCCAGCTCACCACCCGGGACAGGGATACAGCCCCAGCATTTT. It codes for CASSPPGTGIQPQHF. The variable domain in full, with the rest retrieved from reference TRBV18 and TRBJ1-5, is NAGVMQNPRHLVRRRGQEARLRCSPMKGHSHVYWYRQLPEEGLKFMVYLQKENIIDESGMPKERFSAEFPKEGPSILRIQQVVRGDSAAYFCASSPPGTGIQPQHFGDGTRLSIL.